These T cell receptor beta chains were read from a single sample in a study of a mutant IDH1 vaccine in newly diagnosed glioma. Only in-frame clones appear in the TCRdb table, and some are missing; sequencing was by immunoSEQ multiplex PCR. The data show about 54,000 clones, 84% seen once. For these receptors, no antigen is known. The sample in question was PBMCs, obtained from a glioma patient whose treatment included an IDH1 peptide vaccine. The receptor source for this set is a woman younger than 30 with glioma. Each CDR3 is given with its conserved first and last residue. A D gene is named only where the DNA matches it firmly. The listing skips clone size in some rows; elsewhere it reads once, few, many or a size class.

>TRBJ1-2|NA|TRBD1|TRBV18
CASSSTGGNYGYTF
TGTGCCAGCTCAAGCACAGGGGGGAACTATGGCTACACCTTC
>TRBJ2-3|once|TRBD1|TRBV15
CATSVGTGAPDTQYF
TGTGCCACCAGCGTCGGGACAGGGGCCCCAGATACGCAGTATTTT
>TRBJ2-1|few|NA|TRBV19
CASSIGQTNEQFF
TGTGCCAGTAGTATAGGGCAGACCAATGAGCAGTTCTTC
>TRBJ2-1|NA|NA|TRBV5-1
CASSLAGPHNEQFF
TGCGCCAGCAGCTTGGCGGGACCTCACAATGAGCAGTTCTTC
>TRBJ2-2|NA|TRBD2|TRBV4-2
CASSRGSSDGELFF
TGTGCCAGCTCGCGCGGGAGTTCTGACGGGGAGCTGTTTTTT
>TRBJ2-2|NA|TRBD2|TRBV11-3
CASSLETSGAANTGELFF
TGTGCCAGCAGCTTAGAGACTAGCGGGGCCGCCAACACCGGGGAGCTGTTTTTT
>TRBJ2-2|NA|TRBD2|TRBV7-9
CASSPERLAGVSTGELFF
TGTGCCAGCAGCCCCGAACGACTAGCGGGAGTGAGCACCGGGGAGCTGTTTTTT
>TRBJ1-1|NA|NA|TRBV9
CASSGGWQTDTEAFF
TGTGCCAGCAGCGGGGGATGGCAGACAGACACTGAAGCTTTCTTT
>TRBJ1-2|NA|NA|TRBV6-1
CASSERSGAYYGYTF
TGTGCCAGCAGTGAACGGTCAGGGGCATACTATGGCTACACCTTC
>TRBJ2-5|once|NA|TRBV19
CAGSIPRVGVQETQYF
TGTGCCGGTAGTATTCCGAGAGTTGGGGTCCAAGAGACCCAGTACTTC
>TRBJ2-7|NA|NA|TRBV2
CASSARVYEQYF
TGTGCCAGCAGTGCCCGGGTCTACGAGCAGTACTTC
>TRBJ1-5|NA|NA|TRBV6-4
CASSVDLGEGQPQHF
TGTGCCAGCAGTGTCGACTTAGGCGAAGGTCAGCCCCAGCATTTT
>TRBJ2-7|NA|NA|TRBV6-5
CASSPRTVAYEQYF
TGTGCCAGCAGCCCCAGGACGGTCGCCTACGAGCAGTACTTC
>TRBJ1-2|once|NA|TRBV20-1
CSARGDYGYTF
TGCAGTGCTAGGGGAGACTATGGCTACACCTTC
>TRBJ2-1|once|NA|TRBV27
CASSVIFSSYNEQFF
TGTGCCAGCTCCGTGATTTTTAGCTCCTACAATGAGCAGTTCTTC
>TRBJ1-1|few|NA|TRBV7-3
CASSLTQGLNTEAFF
TGTGCCAGCAGCTTAACTCAGGGGTTGAACACTGAAGCTTTCTTT
>TRBJ1-2|NA|NA|TRBV6-5
CASSRGGEGGYTF
TGTGCCAGCAGTCGAGGGGGAGAGGGTGGCTACACCTTC
>TRBJ1-1|NA|NA|TRBV2
CASREGTKNTEAFF
TGTGCCAGCAGGGAAGGGACGAAGAACACTGAAGCTTTCTTT
>TRBJ1-2|NA|NA|TRBV5-1
CASSLQGYGYTF
TGCGCCAGCAGCTTACAGGGCTATGGCTACACCTTC
>TRBJ1-1|NA|NA|TRBV5-1
CASSLHGDLGTEAFF
TGCGCCAGCAGCTTGCACGGGGATTTGGGGACTGAAGCTTTCTTT
>TRBJ2-1|NA|NA|TRBV27
CASSSRGRSSYNEQFF
TGTGCCAGCAGTTCTCGGGGGCGGAGCTCCTACAATGAGCAGTTCTTC
>TRBJ2-5|NA|TRBD1|TRBV6-5
CASSRQGLAGETQYF
TGTGCCAGCAGCCGACAGGGGCTGGCGGGAGAGACCCAGTACTTC
>TRBJ2-7|NA|TRBD2|TRBV11-3
CASTLLGGGPYEQYF
TGTGCCAGCACCCTCTTGGGGGGAGGGCCCTACGAGCAGTACTTC
>TRBJ1-4|NA|NA|TRBV11-3
CASSIGGTNEKLFF
TGTGCCAGCAGCATCGGAGGGACTAATGAAAAACTGTTTTTT
>TRBJ2-3|NA|NA|TRBV6-5
CASSRRGGDADTQYF
TGTGCCAGCAGTCGACGGGGCGGGGACGCAGATACGCAGTATTTT
>TRBJ2-3|NA|TRBD2|TRBV7-6
CASSLGGGLDTQYF
TGTGCCAGCAGCTTAGGCGGGGGGTTAGATACGCAGTATTTT
>TRBJ2-2|NA|NA|TRBV9
CASSVEAGELFF
TGTGCCAGCAGCGTAGAGGCCGGGGAGCTGTTTTTT
>TRBJ1-3|NA|NA|TRBV6-6
CASSQVSSGNTIYF
TGTGCCAGCAGCCAAGTAAGCTCTGGAAACACCATATATTTT
>TRBJ2-3|once|TRBD2|TRBV12-5
CASGLDTHGLAVISTDTQYF
TGTGCTAGTGGTTTGGATACTCACGGCCTAGCGGTGATAAGCACAGATACGCAGTATTTT
>TRBJ1-4|NA|NA|TRBV19
CASSIAGATNEKLFF
TGTGCCAGTAGTATTGCCGGGGCCACTAATGAAAAACTGTTTTTT
>TRBJ2-2|NA|TRBD1|TRBV5-6
CASSPTGPTGELFF
TGTGCCAGCAGCCCGACAGGGCCCACCGGGGAGCTGTTTTTT
>TRBJ2-3|few|TRBD2|TRBV6-5
CASSYSSGRGADTQYF
TGTGCCAGCAGTTACTCCAGCGGGAGAGGCGCAGATACGCAGTATTTT
>TRBJ1-1|few|TRBD1|TRBV4-2
CASSQDPGRGAFF
TGTGCCAGCAGCCAAGATCCGGGCAGGGGGGCTTTCTTT
>TRBJ1-1|NA|TRBD1|TRBV5-1
CASSLGQGVEAFF
TGCGCCAGCAGCTTGGGACAGGGGGTTGAAGCTTTCTTT